This T cell receptor (beta chain) was sequenced for a study of blood T cell repertoires in COVID-19. Across the whole study: Samples of COVID-19 (acute and convalescent) were obtained from the United States, Italy and Spain. T cells, B-cell-depleted T cells, or PBMCs supplied cDNA or gDNA.

Original processing notes: Quantification of nucleated cells was approximated via reference gene primer amplification. The data were produced by immunoSEQ multiplex PCR, yet TCRdb's version contains in-frame clones alone and is incomplete. The D gene and trimming were derived from the DNA, and the V and J assignments and clone size from that table. The table lists approximately 110,000 clones, roughly nine tenths of them singletons. Per germline, CDR1 LNHNV and CDR2 YYDKDF (reference sequence). The CDR3 is 16 amino acids. Trimming took 0 bases from V and 1 from J, leaving 10 bases between them. The chain has TRBV15 and TRBJ1-5; no firm D call. Source material: peripheral blood. This receptor was identified in a woman older than 75 with acute or convalescent COVID-19. CDR3 loop: CATSRDTTQSNQPQHF. The CDR3 nucleotides are TGTGCCACCAGCAGAGATACGACACAGAGCAATCAGCCCCAGCATTTT.